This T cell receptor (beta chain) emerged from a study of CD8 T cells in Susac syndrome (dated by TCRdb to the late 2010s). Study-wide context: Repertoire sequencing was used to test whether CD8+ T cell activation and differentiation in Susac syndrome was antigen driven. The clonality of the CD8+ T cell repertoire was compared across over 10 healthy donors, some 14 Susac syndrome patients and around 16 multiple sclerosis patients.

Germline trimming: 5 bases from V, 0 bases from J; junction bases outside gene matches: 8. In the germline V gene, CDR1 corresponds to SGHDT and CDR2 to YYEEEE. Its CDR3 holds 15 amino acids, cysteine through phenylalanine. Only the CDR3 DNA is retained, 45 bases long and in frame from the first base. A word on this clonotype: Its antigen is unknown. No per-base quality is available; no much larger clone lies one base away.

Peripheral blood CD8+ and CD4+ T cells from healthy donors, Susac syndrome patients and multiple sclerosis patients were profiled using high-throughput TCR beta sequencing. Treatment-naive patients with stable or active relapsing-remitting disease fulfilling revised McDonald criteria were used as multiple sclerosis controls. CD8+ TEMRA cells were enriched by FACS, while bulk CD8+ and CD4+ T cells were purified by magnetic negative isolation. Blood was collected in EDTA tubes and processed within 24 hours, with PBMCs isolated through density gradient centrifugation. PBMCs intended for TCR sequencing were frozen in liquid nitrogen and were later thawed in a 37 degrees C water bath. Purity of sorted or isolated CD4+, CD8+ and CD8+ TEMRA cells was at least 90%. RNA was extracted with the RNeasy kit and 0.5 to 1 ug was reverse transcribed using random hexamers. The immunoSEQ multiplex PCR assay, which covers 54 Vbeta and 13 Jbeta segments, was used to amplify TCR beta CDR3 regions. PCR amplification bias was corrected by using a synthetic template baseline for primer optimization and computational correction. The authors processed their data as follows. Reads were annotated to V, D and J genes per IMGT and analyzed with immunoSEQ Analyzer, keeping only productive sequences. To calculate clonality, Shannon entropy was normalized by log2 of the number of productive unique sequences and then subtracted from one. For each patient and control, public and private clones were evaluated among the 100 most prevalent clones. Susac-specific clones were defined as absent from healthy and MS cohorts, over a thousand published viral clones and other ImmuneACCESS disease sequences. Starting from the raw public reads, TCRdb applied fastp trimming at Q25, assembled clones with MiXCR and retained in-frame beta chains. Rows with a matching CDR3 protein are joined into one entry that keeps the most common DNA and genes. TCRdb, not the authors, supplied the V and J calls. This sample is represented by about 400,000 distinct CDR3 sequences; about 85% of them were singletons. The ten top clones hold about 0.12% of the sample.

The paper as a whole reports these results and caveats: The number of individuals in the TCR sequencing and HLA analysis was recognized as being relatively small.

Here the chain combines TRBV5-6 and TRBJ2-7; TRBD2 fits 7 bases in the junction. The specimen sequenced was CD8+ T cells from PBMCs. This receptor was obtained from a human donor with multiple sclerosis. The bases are TGTGCCAGCAGTTTACCCGGGACTATCTCCTACGAGCAGTACTTC. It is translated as CASSLPGTISYEQYF.